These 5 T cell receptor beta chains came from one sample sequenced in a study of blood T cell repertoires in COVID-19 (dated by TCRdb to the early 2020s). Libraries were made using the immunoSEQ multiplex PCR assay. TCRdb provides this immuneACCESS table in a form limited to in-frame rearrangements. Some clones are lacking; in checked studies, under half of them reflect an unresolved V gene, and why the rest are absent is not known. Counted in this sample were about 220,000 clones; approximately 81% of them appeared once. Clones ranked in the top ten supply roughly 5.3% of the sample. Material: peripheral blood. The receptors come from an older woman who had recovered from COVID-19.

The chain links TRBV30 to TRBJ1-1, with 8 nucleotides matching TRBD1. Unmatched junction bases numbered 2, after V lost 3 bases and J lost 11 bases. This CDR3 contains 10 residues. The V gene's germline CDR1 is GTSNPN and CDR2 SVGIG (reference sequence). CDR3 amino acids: CAWRTGEAFF. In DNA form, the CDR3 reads TGTGCCTGGAGGACAGGGGAGGCTTTCTTT.

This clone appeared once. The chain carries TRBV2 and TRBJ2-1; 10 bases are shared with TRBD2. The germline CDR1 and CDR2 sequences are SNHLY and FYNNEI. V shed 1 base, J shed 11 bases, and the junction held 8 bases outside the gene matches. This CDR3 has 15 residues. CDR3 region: CASSEGGSGGLQQFF. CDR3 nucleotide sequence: TGTGCCAGCAGTGAAGGGGGTAGCGGGGGGCTTCAGCAGTTCTTC.

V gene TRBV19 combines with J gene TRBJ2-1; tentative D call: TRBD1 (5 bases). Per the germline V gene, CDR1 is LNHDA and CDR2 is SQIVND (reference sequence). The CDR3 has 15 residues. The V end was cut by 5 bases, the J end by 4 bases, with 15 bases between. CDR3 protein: CASSVGQGTYNEQFF. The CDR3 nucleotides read TGTGCCAGTAGTGTAGGGCAGGGCACATACAATGAGCAGTTCTTC.

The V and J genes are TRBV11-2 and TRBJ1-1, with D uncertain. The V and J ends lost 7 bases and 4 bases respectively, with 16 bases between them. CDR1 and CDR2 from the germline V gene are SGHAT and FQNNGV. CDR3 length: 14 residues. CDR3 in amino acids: CASTFQVGGTEAFF. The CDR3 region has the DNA TGTGCCAGCACCTTTCAGGTTGGTGGCACTGAAGCTTTCTTT.

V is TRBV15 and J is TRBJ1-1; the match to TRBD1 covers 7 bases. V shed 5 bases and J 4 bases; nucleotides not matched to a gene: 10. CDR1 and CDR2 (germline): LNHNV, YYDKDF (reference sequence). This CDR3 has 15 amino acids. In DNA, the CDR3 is TGTGCCACCAGCCCCCGACAGGGAAGGCCCACTGAAGCTTTCTTT. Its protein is CATSPRQGRPTEAFF.